Listed here are 5 T cell receptor beta chains from one sample, sequenced in a study of cytomegalovirus exposure and HLA in healthy donors (dated by TCRdb to the late 2010s). To prepare the library, the immunoSEQ multiplex PCR assay was applied. The multiplex PCR relied on a mix of 60 forward primers for TCR Vbeta segments and 13 reverse primers for TCR Jbeta segments. In its TCRdb copy, this immuneACCESS table keeps in-frame sequences only and misses some clones. Where compared with another copy, unresolved V genes explain less than half of these, and the others have no known cause. Counted in this sample were about 150,000 clones; roughly 80% of them appeared once. Roughly 1.4% of the sample is held by the ten biggest clonotypes. Sequenced: PBMCs. The receptors were gathered from a man aged 40-49 years in good health and CMV-seronegative.

The chain employs TRBV7-2 and TRBJ1-2, with TRBD1 matching 9 bases. Germline-derived CDR1 and CDR2 are SGHTA and FQGNSA. The V segment lost 5 bases and the J segment 1 base; nucleotides outside the gene matches: 2. The CDR3 has 14 amino acids. CDR3 sequence (DNA): TGTGCCAGCAGCCCGACAGGGGGTAACTATGGCTACACCTTC. Translating it yields CASSPTGGNYGYTF.

This chain connects TRBV4-1 to TRBJ2-1, with 10 bases lining up with TRBD2. V shed 3 bases, J shed 2 bases, and the junction held 10 bases outside the gene matches. The length of the CDR3 is 18 residues. Germline CDR1 MGHRA, CDR2 YSYEKL. The CDR3 DNA sequence: TGCGCCAGCAGCCATCCTGGGGCTAGCGGGAGTCCCTACAATGAGCAGTTCTTC. Translated, it gives CASSHPGASGSPYNEQFF.

The rearrangement uses TRBV25-1 and TRBJ2-3; TRBD1 matches 9 bases. This CDR3 is built from 16 residues. Per the germline V gene, CDR1 is MGHDK and CDR2 is SYGVNS. V was pared by 6 bases and J by 4 bases, with 11 bases of the junction left unmatched. For the CDR3, the DNA is TGTGCCAGCAGCGATGCGGACAGGGGACTTGCAGATACGCAGTATTTT. This encodes CASSDADRGLADTQYF.

The gene calls are TRBV5-4 and TRBJ2-1; weak D call: TRBD2 (5 bases). Germline-derived CDR1 and CDR2 are SGHNT and YYREEE (reference sequence). The CDR3 loop spans 15 amino acids. V lost 4 bases to trimming and J lost 3 bases, with 14 bases between them. The CDR3 DNA sequence: TGTGCCAGCAGCCCCCGGACTGGAGGCTACAATGAGCAGTTCTTC. Residues: CASSPRTGGYNEQFF.

This clone was counted a single time. This rearrangement joins TRBV9 to TRBJ1-4; D might be TRBD1 (6 bases). V was cut by 0 bases and J by 7 bases, with 13 bases left in between. Germline V gives CDR1 SGDLS, CDR2 YYNGEE. There are 15 residues in the CDR3. The CDR3 DNA follows: TGTGCCAGCAGCGTAGCACGAGGGGGGGGTGAAAAACTGTTTTTT. This encodes CASSVARGGGEKLFF.